The TCR beta chain described here comes from a study of blood T cell repertoires in COVID-19. Generated by immunoSEQ multiplex PCR, the TCRdb table keeps only in-frame clones and is missing some. The sample shows more than 450,000 clones, around 90% of them seen only once. Cohort 3 donors counted as recovered after two negative PCRs, clearance, or resolved symptoms. The CDR3 covers 15 residues. In germline, CDR1 is SGHRS, CDR2 YFSETQ. Trimming pared 8 bases from V and 2 bases from J, leaving 18 bases between. V usage is TRBV5-1 and J usage is TRBJ2-3; D ambiguous. What was sequenced was PBMCs or T cells enriched from blood (not recorded which). This clonotype was obtained from a young woman who had recovered from COVID-19. CDR3 amino acids: CASRSSPLVTDTQYF. In DNA, the CDR3 is TGCGCCAGTAGGAGCTCGCCTCTCGTCACAGATACGCAGTATTTT.